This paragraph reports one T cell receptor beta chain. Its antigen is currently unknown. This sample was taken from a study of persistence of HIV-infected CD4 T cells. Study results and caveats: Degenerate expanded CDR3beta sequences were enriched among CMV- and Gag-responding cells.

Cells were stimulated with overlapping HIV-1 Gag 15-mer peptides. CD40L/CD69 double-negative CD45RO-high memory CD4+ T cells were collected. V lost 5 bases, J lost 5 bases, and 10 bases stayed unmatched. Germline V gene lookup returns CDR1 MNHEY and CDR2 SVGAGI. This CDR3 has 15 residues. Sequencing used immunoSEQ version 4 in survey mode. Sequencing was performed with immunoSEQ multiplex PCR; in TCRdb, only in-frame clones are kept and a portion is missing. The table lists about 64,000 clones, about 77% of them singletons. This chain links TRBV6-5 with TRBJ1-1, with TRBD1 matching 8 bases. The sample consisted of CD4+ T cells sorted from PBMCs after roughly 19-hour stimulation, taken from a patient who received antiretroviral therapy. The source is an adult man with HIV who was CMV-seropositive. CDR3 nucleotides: TGTGCCAGCAGTCGGCAGGGGGCGATTGGAACTGAAGCTTTCTTT. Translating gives CASSRQGAIGTEAFF.